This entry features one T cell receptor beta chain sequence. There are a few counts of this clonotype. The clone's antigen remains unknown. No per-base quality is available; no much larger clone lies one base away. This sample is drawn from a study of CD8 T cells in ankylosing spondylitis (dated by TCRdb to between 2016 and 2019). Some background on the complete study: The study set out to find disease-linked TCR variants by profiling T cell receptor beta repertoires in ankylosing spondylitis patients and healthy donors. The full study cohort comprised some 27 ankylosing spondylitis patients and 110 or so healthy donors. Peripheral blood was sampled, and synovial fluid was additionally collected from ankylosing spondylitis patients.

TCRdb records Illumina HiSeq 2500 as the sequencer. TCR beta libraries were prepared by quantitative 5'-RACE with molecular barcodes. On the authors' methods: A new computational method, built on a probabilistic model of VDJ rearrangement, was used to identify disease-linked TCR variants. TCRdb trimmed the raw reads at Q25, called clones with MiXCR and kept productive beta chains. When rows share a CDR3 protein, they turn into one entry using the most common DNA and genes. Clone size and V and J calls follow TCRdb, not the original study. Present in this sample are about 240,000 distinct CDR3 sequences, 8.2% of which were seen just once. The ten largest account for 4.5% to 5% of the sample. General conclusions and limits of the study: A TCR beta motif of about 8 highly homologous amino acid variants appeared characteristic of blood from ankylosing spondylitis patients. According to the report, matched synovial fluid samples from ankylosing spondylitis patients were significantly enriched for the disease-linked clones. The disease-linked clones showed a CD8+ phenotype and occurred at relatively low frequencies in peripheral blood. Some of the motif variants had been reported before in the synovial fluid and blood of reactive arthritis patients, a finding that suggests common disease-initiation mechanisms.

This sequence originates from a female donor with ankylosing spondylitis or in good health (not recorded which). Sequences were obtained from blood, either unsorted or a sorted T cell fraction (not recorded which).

Here is the DNA: TGTGCCAGTAGGAGACAGGGGGATTCACCCCTCCACTTT. Its protein is CASRRQGDSPLHF. This sequence uses TRBV19 and TRBJ1-6; 9 middle bases align to TRBD1. CDR3 length: 13 amino acids, cysteine to phenylalanine. Only the CDR3 portion is preserved as DNA: 39 bases, with reading frame beginning at the first base. CDR1 and CDR2, looked up from the germline V gene (reference sequence), are LNHDA and SQIVND. Trimming accounts for 6 bases at V and 8 bases at J, while the number of junction bases matched to no gene is 2.